There are a few counts of the clone carrying this T cell receptor (beta chain). Antigen specificity is unknown. This entry is derived from a study of T-cell reconstitution after alpha-beta-depleted transplantation in children. TCRbeta library preparation incorporated unique molecular identifiers. TCRdb itself ran the PCR reads through MiXCR, one entry per CDR3 protein. Of 540,000 or so distinct CDR3 sequences listed, under 30% are singletons. Study-level findings and limits: Some patients' high day-60 TCRbeta diversity was traced to surviving recipient T cells and thymic progenitors. Newly produced T cells mostly provided counts and TCRbeta diversity after one year, as hyperexpanded clones declined.

Between the trimmed V and J ends, which lost 0 bases and 5 bases, there was a span of 12 bases. The CDR3 runs 15 residues. Germline CDR1 is LGHNA and CDR2 is YSLEER. The clonotype originates from a boy under three years old who had a stem cell transplant for acute myeloid leukemia, so the T cells may come from the graft donor. J is TRBJ2-3 and V is TRBV4-3, with D perhaps TRBD1 or TRBD2 (5 bases each). The sample consisted of PBMCs, mostly from graft donor cells, taken 360 days after TCRalphabeta/CD19-depleted stem cell transplant. This CDR3 is CASSQDRGAGDTQYF. For the CDR3, the DNA is TGCGCCAGCAGCCAAGATAGGGGCGCGGGAGATACGCAGTATTTT.